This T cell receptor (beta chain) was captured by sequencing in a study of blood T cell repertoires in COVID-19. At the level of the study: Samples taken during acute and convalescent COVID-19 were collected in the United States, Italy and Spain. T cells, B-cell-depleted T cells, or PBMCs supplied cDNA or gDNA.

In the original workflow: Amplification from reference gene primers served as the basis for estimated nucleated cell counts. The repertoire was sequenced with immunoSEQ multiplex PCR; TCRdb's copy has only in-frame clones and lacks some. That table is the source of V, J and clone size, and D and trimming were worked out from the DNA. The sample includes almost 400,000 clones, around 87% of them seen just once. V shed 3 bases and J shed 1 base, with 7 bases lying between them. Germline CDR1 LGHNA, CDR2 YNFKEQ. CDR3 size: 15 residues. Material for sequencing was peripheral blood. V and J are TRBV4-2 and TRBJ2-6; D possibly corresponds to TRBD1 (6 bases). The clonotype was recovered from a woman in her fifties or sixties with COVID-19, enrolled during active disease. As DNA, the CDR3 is TGTGCCAGCAGCCAGGGGGCATCTGGGGCCAACGTCCTGACTTTC. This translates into CASSQGASGANVLTF.